This TCR beta chain was captured in a study of cytomegalovirus exposure and HLA in healthy donors (dated by TCRdb to 2016 to 2017). For the wider study: The 500 to 800 repertoires of the first cohort and the approximately 130 validation repertoires were produced on the same platform, according to a later analysis. The study was designed to test whether signatures of past pathogen exposure could be identified by cataloging public T cell receptors. Along with the roughly 710-subject first cohort, a separate validation cohort of about 110 different subjects was used. To predict cytomegalovirus infection status, the study brought together high-throughput TCR immunosequencing, statistical association of individual TCRs with disease status, and machine learning.

What the research found in general, with its limitations: The study gave a list of about 160 TCR beta chains associated with cytomegalovirus. In vitro tests confirmed that a few of the cytomegalovirus-associated TCR beta chains recognize cytomegalovirus antigens. Across donors, most TCR sequences were observed very rarely, whereas some public TCRs were present in many individuals. All 120 or so repertoires were used to score co-occurrence in the validation cohort in a later analysis, because that analysis had no HLA typing for the cohort. Of the cluster scores, around 95% were above 0 in a later analysis, which found that TCRs clustered in the first cohort also tended to co-occur in the approximately 120 validation repertoires. The classifier was reported to diagnose cytomegalovirus status with high specificity and sensitivity in both the original cohort and the validation cohort. The authors suggested that the approach could potentially be extended to other disease states and immunological phenotypes.

Comment on this clone: Which antigen it targets is not known. Per-base qualities were not stored, and no clone one base away is much larger.

Donors formed part of the validation cohort, which comprised about 120 subjects and was distinct from the first cohort of under 800 subjects. Libraries were built with the immunoSEQ multiplex PCR assay. The study's processing was this. A statistical classification framework was developed to diagnose cytomegalovirus status using the catalog of TCR beta chain sequences. TCRdb took over this immuneACCESS table, retaining in-frame rearrangements with V and J assigned. Such tables are incomplete; in checked studies, under half of the missing clones stem from an unresolved V gene, and the remainder is unexplained. The V and J calls and clone size come from that table; D and trimming were worked out from the DNA. This sample comprises 35,000 to 55,000 clones, under 95% of them detected only once. The ten largest clones represent less than 2.5% of the sample. Including cysteine and phenylalanine, the CDR3 has 14 amino acids. Kept here is only the CDR3 DNA, which spans 42 bases and is read in frame from base 1. CDR1 is given as MGHRA and CDR2 as YSYEKL, both from the germline V gene. Unmatched junction bases come to 4, with V trimmed by 1 base and J by 7 bases.

Sequenced: PBMCs. The clonotype originates from a young woman in good health and CMV-seronegative. The chain uses TRBV4-1 and TRBJ2-1; 7 middle bases align to TRBD1. The CDR3 corresponds to CASSQVGTANEQFF. The DNA sequence follows: TGCGCCAGCAGCCAAGTCGGGACAGCGAATGAGCAGTTCTTC.